This TCR beta chain was obtained from a study of control samples from healthy donors and cancer patients. Measured with immunoSEQ multiplex PCR; TCRdb has only the in-frame clones, and not every one. The data show roughly 120,000 clones, roughly 91% seen once. This CDR3 comprises 12 residues. V was clipped by 6 bases and J by 3 bases, with 9 bases between them. Sequencing was done on a sample of PBMCs. This receptor was taken from a middle-aged man with head and neck cancer. The V gene is TRBV12-3 or TRBV12-4, the J gene TRBJ2-7, with D uncertain. The CDR3 region is CASRQRHYEQYF. The CDR3, as DNA: TGTGCCAGCAGGCAAAGGCACTACGAGCAGTACTTC.